This TCR beta chain was sequenced in a study of T cells in Graves' hyperthyroidism and ophthalmopathy (dated by TCRdb to about 2019). Study-level background: Peripheral blood was collected at initial diagnosis, before any treatment. Thyroid tissue and blood T-cell repertoires from six or seven Graves' hyperthyroidism patients were also compared in the study. To identify TCR V-J signatures that set the groups apart, the researchers used a discovery cohort of 90 to 100 patients, made up of fewer than 50 with Graves' ophthalmopathy and approximately 57 with stable Graves' hyperthyroidism. Following sampling, methimazole starting at 30 mg daily was given to hyperthyroidism patients, and high-dose intravenous methylprednisolone was given to ophthalmopathy patients. According to the paper, TCR Vbeta CDR3 sequencing was carried out on 135 peripheral blood samples, which came from more than 40 ophthalmopathy, around 75 hyperthyroidism and around 17 progressor patients. For training and testing, the 100 or so patients in the discovery cohort were randomly divided in a 7:3 ratio. Prospective prediction of ophthalmopathy was tested in an independent validation cohort consisting of fewer than 20 hyperthyroidism patients and about 17 patients who later progressed to ophthalmopathy. What the research found in general, with its limitations: A 13 V-J signature model separated ophthalmopathy from stable hyperthyroidism, with nearly 90% sensitivity and about 81% specificity in cross-validation and 80%/75% in testing. No statistical method was used to set the sample size in advance, and investigators knew the group allocation. In validation, progression to ophthalmopathy was predicted by the model with 70.59% sensitivity and 72.22% specificity, a median of 6.5 months before onset. Most expanded thyroid clonotypes (frequency above 0.001) were also detected in blood, a finding suggesting that blood repertoires may reflect thyroid immune responses.

V is reduced by 8 bases and J by 2 bases, leaving a spacing of 7 bases between them. The CDR3 holds 13 amino acids from the cysteine to the phenylalanine. Left in the record is the CDR3 DNA by itself, 39 bases read in frame from the first base. The germline V gene gives CDR1 as ENHRY and CDR2 as SYGVKD. The TCR beta CDR3 regions were amplified from the RNA transcripts. The TCR CDR3 was subjected to a first round of RT-PCR using the HTBI primer set and the Qiagen OneStep RT-PCR kit. The libraries were constructed in a second round of multiplex PCR and then size-selected and purified. The libraries were sequenced on an Illumina HiSeq2000 using paired-end 100 bp reads. In the original analysis: SOAPnuke was used to process the raw data, with reads discarded if the reads contained adapters or uncalled bases, had a mean Phred below 15, or lacked an exact constant-primer or identifier match. COPE v1.2.5 was used to merge high-quality paired reads, and clonotypes were defined as unique nucleotide sequences. Clonotypes were aligned to IMGT TRBV, TRBD and TRBJ reference segments using MiTCR v1.1. Only V-J combinations with frequency above 0.0001, covering roughly 99% of repertoires, were analysed. The TCS score was defined as F50 (clonal expansion) divided by E x V (chaos), with BLOSUM62-based TCRdist calculated between CDR3 peptides within each V-J. Welch's t-statistics and random forest reduced around 510 V-J features to fewer than 15, which were used in a naive Bayes classifier (R e1071). The raw public reads went through TCRdb reprocessing: fastp at Q25, MiXCR clone calling, in-frame beta chains kept. Identical CDR3 proteins give one entry, which carries the most common genes and DNA. None of the V and J calls come from the authors' own analysis; TCRdb made them. In all, the sample holds 300,000 to 450,000 distinct CDR3 sequences, and around 13% of those were seen once. Of the sample, about 18% falls within the top ten clones.

As for this clonotype: Which antigen it targets is not known. One base away there is no much larger clone; base qualities are not given.

Moderately to severely active disease, a Clinical Activity Score of at least 3, a NOSPECS grade of at least 4, and a duration under 3 months were present in ophthalmopathy patients. Any patient with an uncontrolled infection, another autoimmune disease, pregnancy or lactation was excluded. Diagnoses were based on clinical symptoms, serum thyroxine and TRAb, thyroid ultrasound and orbital computed tomography. PBMCs were separated from 7.5 to 10 ml of fresh peripheral blood using Ficoll-Paque density gradient centrifugation. Total RNA was extracted with Trizol reagent, and quality was checked on an Agilent 2100 Bioanalyzer.

The TCR sequence derives from a woman in her thirties with Graves' ophthalmopathy. The chain joins TRBV10-3 to TRBJ2-6; confidence is insufficient to name the D gene. The sample was blood. The DNA is TGTGCCATCTCGAGTGCTGGGGCCAACGTCCTGACTTTC. It is translated as CAISSAGANVLTF.